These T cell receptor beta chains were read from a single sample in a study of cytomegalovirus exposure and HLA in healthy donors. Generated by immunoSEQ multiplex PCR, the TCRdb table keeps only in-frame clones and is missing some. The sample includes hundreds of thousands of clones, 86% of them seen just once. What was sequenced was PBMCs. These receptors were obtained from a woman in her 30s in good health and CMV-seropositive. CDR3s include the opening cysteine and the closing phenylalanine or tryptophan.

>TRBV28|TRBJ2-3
CASSPRGGGPIDDTQYF
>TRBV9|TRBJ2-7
CASSKLGSYEQYF
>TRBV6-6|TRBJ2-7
CASSPLIEEQYF
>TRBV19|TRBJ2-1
CASSISSGQGVYEQFF
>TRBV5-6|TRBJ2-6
CASSFTAPTGASGANVLTF
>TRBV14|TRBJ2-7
CASSQAGGQGAYEQYF
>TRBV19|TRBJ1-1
CASIYRTGAKPGNTEAFF
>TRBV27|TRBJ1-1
CASSSLDSRAEAFF
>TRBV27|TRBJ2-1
CASSLKTGTGYVHEQFF
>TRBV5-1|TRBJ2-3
CASSEGLADGNTQYF
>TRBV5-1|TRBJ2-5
CASSPTPGQGQETQYF
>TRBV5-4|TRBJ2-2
CASSPQGGGELFF
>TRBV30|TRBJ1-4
CAWSVSSASEKLFF
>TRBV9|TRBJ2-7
CASSGGGASSYEQYF
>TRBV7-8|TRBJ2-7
CASSSALPQYF
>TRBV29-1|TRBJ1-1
CSVEFQINTEAFF
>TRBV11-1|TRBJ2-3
CASSGTVSGRSQYF
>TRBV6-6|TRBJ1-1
CASSPTGGGTEAFF
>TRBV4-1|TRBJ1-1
CASSQTTLGNTEAFF
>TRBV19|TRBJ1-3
CASSIGAYTIYF
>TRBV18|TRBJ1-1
CASSALTGSEAFF
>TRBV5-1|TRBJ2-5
CASSWDLAGGEQETQYF
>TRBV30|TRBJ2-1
CAGDSLSSGRASNEQFF
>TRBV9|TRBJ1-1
CASSVGQGAHTEAFF
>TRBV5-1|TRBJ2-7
CASSLEGQGNYEQYF
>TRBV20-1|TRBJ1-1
CSASNREAFF
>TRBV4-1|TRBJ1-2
CASSQEPFKGGKNGYTF
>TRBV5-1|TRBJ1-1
CASSLGEGFDEAFF
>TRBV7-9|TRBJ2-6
CASTIAGGPSGANVLTF
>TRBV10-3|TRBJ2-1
CAISDLAEYNEQFF
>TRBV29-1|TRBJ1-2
CSVVPRPPNYGYTF
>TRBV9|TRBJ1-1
CASSAKQVTNTEAFF
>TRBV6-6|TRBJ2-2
CASSSTGTTGELFF
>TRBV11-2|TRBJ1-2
CASGRQEGYGYTF
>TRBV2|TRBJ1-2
CASKSTTAVYTF
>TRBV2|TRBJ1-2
CASTRNYGYTF
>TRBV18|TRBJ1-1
CASSPQSGMNTEAFF
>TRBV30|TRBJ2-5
CAWSFRGYETQYF
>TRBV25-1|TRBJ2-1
CASSEFMVVAGGYNEQFF
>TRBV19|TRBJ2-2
CASTNRRNTGELFF
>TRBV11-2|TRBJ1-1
CASSLGLAGGRTEAFF
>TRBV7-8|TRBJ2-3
CASSLEGLATDTQYF
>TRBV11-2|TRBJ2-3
CASSFNGQDYWGDTQYF
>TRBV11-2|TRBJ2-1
CASSATSGSTYNEQFF
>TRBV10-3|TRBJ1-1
CAIGDRGLNTEAFF
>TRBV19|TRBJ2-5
CASSSGLVETQYF
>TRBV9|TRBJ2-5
CASSVTLEGRKETQYF
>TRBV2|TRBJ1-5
CASKEGEIPPQHF
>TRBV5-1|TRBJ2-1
CATSLDYSYNEQFF
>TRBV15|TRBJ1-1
CATTQNGGQDTEAFF
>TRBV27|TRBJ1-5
CASSLSLNQPQHF
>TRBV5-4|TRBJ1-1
CASSPGSAEAFF
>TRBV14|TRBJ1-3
CASRQRRAGAGNTIYF
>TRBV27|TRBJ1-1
CASSPRQGVWDTEAFF